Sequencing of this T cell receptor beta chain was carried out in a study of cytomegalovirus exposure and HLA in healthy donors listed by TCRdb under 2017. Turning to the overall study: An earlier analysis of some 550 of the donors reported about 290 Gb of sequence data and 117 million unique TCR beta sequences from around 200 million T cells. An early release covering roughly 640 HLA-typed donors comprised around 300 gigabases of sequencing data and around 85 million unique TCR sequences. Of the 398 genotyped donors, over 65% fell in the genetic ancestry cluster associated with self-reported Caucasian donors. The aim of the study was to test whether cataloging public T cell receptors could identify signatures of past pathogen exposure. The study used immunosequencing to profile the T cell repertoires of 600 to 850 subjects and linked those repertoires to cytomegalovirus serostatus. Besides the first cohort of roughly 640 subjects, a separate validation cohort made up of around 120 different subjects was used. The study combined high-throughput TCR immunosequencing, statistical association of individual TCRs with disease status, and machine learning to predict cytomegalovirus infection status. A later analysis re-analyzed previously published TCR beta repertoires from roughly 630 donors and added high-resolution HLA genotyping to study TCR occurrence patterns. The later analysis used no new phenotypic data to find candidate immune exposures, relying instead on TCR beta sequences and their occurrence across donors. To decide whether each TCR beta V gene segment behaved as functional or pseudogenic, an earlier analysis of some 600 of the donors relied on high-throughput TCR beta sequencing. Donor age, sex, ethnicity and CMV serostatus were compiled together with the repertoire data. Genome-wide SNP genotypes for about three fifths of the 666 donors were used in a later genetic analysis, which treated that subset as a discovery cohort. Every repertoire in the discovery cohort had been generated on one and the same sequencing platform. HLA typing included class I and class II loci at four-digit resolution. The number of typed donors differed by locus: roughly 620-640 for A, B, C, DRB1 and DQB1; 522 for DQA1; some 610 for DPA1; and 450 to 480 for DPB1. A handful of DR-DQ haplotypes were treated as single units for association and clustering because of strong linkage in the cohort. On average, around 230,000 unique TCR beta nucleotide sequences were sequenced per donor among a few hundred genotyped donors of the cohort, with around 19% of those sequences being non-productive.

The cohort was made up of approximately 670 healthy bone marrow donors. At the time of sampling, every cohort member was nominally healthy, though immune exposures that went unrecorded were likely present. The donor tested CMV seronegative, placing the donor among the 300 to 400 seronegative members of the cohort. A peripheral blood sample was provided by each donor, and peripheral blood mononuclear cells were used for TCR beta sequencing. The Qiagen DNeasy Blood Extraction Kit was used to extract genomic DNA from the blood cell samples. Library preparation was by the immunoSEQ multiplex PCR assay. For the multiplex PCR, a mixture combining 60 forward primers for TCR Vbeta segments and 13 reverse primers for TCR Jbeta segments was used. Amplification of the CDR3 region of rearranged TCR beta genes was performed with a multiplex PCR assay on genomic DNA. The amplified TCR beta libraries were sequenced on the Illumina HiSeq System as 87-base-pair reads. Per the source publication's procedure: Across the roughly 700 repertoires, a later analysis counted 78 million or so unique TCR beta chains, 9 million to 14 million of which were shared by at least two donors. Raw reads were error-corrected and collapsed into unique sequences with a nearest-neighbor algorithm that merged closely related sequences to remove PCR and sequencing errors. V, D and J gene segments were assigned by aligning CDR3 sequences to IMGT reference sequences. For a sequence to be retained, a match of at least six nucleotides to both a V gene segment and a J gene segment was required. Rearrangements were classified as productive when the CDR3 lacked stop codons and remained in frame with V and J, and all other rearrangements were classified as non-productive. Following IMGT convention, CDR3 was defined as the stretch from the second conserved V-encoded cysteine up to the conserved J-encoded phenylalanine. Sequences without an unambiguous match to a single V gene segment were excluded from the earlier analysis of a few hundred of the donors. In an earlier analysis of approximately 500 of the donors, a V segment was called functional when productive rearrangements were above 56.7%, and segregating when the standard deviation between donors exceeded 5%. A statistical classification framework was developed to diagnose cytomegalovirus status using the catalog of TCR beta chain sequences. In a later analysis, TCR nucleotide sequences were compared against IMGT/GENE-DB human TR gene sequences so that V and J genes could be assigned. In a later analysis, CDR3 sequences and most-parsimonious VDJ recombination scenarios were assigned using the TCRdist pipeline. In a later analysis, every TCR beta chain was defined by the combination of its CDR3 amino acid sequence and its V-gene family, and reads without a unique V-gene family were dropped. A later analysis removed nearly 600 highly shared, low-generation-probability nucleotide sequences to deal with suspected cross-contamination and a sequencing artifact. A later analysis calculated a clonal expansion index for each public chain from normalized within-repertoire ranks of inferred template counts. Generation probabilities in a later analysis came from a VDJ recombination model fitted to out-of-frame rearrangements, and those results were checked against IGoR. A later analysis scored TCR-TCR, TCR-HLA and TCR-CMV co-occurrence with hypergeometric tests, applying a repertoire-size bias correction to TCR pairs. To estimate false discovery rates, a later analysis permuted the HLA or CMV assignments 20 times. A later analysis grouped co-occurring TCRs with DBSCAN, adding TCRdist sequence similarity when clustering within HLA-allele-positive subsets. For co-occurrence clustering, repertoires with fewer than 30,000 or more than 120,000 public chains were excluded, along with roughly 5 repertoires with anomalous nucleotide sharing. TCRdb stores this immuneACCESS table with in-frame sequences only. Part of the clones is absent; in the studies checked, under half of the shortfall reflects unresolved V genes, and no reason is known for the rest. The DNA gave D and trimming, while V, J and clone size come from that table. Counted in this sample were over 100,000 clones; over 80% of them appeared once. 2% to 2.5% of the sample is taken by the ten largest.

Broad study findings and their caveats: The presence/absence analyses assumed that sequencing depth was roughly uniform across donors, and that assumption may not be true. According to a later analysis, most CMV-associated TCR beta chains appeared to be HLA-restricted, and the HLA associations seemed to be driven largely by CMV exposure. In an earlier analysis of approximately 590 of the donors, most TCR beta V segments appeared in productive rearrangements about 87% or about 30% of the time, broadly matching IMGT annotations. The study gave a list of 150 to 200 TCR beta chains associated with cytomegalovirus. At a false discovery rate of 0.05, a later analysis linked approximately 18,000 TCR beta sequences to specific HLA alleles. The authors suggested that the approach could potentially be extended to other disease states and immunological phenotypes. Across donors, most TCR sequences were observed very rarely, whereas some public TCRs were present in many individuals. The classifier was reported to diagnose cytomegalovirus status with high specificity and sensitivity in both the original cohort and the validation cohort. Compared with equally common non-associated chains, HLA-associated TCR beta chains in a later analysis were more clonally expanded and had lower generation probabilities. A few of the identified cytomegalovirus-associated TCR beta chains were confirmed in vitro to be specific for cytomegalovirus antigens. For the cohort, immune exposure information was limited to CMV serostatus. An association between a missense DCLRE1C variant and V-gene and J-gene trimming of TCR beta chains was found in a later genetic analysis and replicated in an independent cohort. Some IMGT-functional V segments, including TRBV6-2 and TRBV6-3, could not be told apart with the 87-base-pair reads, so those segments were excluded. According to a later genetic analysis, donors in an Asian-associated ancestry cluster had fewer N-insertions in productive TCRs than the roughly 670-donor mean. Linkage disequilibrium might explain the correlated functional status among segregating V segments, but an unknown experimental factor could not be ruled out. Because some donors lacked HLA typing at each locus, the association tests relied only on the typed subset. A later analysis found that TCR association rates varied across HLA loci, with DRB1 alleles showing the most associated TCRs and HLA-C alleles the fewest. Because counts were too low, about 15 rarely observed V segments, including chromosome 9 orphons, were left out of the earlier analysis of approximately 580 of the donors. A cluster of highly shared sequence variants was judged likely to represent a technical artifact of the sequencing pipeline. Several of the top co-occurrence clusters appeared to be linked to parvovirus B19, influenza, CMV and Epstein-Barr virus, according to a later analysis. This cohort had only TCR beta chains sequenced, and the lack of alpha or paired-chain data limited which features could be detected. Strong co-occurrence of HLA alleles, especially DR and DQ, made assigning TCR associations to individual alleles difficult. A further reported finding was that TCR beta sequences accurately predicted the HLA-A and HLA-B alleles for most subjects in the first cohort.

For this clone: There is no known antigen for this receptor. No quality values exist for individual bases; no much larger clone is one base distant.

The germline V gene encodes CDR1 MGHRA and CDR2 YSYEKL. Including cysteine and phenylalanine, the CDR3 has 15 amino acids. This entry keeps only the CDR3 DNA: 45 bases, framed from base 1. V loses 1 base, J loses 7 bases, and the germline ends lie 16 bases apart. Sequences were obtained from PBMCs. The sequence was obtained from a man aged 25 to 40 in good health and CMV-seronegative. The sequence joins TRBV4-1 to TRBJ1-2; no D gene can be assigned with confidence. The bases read TGCGCCAGCAGCCAAGGGGCACAGAGCAGTAGTGGCTACACCTTC. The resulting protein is CASSQGAQSSSGYTF.